This TCR beta chain is drawn from a study of brain T cells in children with intractable seizures. Time point described: blood from clinic visit 5 months post-surgery; TSC patient then seizure free. CDR3 length: 16 amino acids. V was shortened by 1 base and J by 4 bases, with 18 bases between the two germline ends. Germline V gene sequence: CDR1 SGHNT, CDR2 YYREEE (reference sequence). Using immunoSEQ multiplex PCR, the repertoire was profiled, and TCRdb retains in-frame clones only, with some absent. The sample has 300,000 to 400,000 clones; 93% are singletons. The origin of this receptor is a boy under three years old with tuberous sclerosis and intractable seizures. V gene TRBV5-4 combines with J gene TRBJ2-7; D could derive from TRBD1 or TRBD2 (8 bases each). Sequenced here: peripheral blood, sampled 4 to 6 months after surgery. The CDR3 coding sequence is TGTGCCAGCAGCTTGTCGGGGGGGACAGGAAGATACGAGCAGTACTTC. It encodes CASSLSGGTGRYEQYF.